Sequencing of this TCR beta chain was carried out in a study of blood T cell repertoires in COVID-19. Study context: The cDNA or gDNA used as material had been derived from T cells, B-cell-depleted T cells, or PBMCs.

TCRdb's copy holds only in-frame clones and misses some; the assay was immunoSEQ multiplex PCR. Of fewer than 60,000 clones listed, 80% to 90% are singletons. The CDR3 totals 16 residues. The V gene end was trimmed by 6 bases and the J gene end by 2 bases; junction bases not matched to a gene: 9. Germline CDR1 MNHEY, CDR2 SMNVEV (reference sequence). The chain carries TRBV27 and TRBJ2-1; TRBD1 matches 8 bases. Source material: peripheral blood. This sequence originates from a human donor in a cohort sampled during active COVID-19. The CDR3 region is CASSRIWTGTYNEQFF. CDR3 DNA: TGTGCCAGCAGCCGCATTTGGACAGGGACCTACAATGAGCAGTTCTTC.